This TCR beta chain was identified during a study of prognosis after radiotherapy for stage I lung cancer (dated by TCRdb to the early 2020s). Turning to the overall study: Between early 2018 and early 2019, roughly 19 patients with stage I NSCLC were enrolled in Nanjing, China. Roughly 14 of the patients presented with newly diagnosed primary stage I lung tumors; a few had oligometastatic NSCLC following surgical resection of the primary tumor. All patients were regarded as medically inoperable, because of comorbidities in 11 to 12 patients and refusal of surgery in more than 5 patients. The cohort included 10 to 15 men and 5 or 6 women, with a median age of about 70 years and a range of about 53 to 85 years. Squamous cell carcinoma histology was identified in 7 or 8 patients, and adenocarcinoma histology was identified in fewer than 15 patients. Using image-guided IMRT or VMAT, SBRT was delivered in 3 to 5 fractions at a biologically effective dose of at least 100 Gy. No patient received concurrent therapy alongside SBRT. Distant metastases were developed by four of the 19 patients after SBRT, at a median of around seven months, whereas no significant progression was observed in the other 15 patients. The study profiled peripheral blood TCR beta repertoires from stage I NSCLC patients before and after stereotactic body radiotherapy and related them to distant failure. For each of the 20 or so patients, one blood sample was taken before SBRT and one after, so the study sequenced some 40 samples in total.

General conclusions and limits of the study: Limitations of the study included a small cohort and short follow-up, and the study findings need independent validation. Unique TCR clone counts fell after SBRT (median about 9,300 before versus about 7,400 after; Wilcoxon paired P=0.011). Post-SBRT Shannon entropy and its change from baseline were lower in patients who developed distant metastases; baseline Shannon entropy was not associated with metastases. None of the reported P values were adjusted for multiple comparisons. Tumor specificity of expanded TCR clones was not determined. Differences in TRBV and TRBJ usage frequencies by metastasis status were reportedly observed in two V genes at baseline and in several V and two J genes after SBRT.

Two rounds of multiplex PCR were performed to amplify the TCR beta CDR3 region from genomic DNA. The first PCR round used primers specific to each TRBV and TRBJ gene, and the primer sequences were filed in Chinese patent CN105087789A. The second PCR round used universal primers. The Roche High Pure PCR Template Preparation Kit was used to extract genomic DNA from the frozen PBMCs. Paired-end sequencing with 151 bp reads was performed on the libraries using an Illumina HiSeq 3000. The published analysis was carried out like this. Raw reads lacking the multiplex PCR primer sequences were removed with CutAdapt. High-quality paired reads were merged into contigs with PEAR. TRB V, D and J gene segments were assigned to each contig with MiXCR by alignment to reference sequences. CDR3 sequences were clustered by base quality and sequence similarity to remove sequencing errors. Shannon entropy, normalized by the natural log of the productive TCR sequence number, served as the measure of diversity. Clonality was computed as one minus the ratio of Shannon entropy to the natural log of the number of unique clonotypes. The Youden index of ROC curves was used to select progression-free survival cut-offs for repertoire metrics, and analyses were performed in R 3.5.3. TCRdb handled the public reads itself, with Q25 trimming in fastp and clone calling in MiXCR, and kept productive beta chains. Identical CDR3 protein sequences are pooled into one entry, listed with their most common genes and DNA. These V and J calls originate from TCRdb's pipeline instead of the authors' own analysis. Here the sample has 14,000 or so distinct CDR3 sequences; 31% occur a single time. In total, the top ten clones hold 25% to 30% of the sample.

This clonotype was observed a single time. No antigen is known for it. Base qualities are missing; no much larger clone stands one base away. One read provides weak support. In the germline V gene, CDR1 corresponds to MGHRA and CDR2 to YSYEKL. V is clipped by 1 base and J by 7 bases, and the sequence between their germline boundaries is 19 bases long. There are 16 amino acids in the CDR3, from cysteine to phenylalanine inclusive. Left in the record is the CDR3 DNA by itself, 48 bases read in frame from the first base. A history of other malignancies or of prior chemotherapy or radiotherapy was absent in all patients, and node-negative disease was shown on CT and PET/CT in all patients. Around 5.5 milliliters of peripheral venous blood were drawn into EDTA tubes at each of two time points. PBMCs were isolated by Ficoll-Paque Plus density-gradient centrifugation. Samples were stored at -80°C immediately after collection until analysis.

Here the sequenced sample was PBMCs, taken before or after stereotactic body radiation therapy (not recorded which). Rearrangement joined TRBV4-1 to TRBJ1-1; the D gene is perhaps TRBD1, on 5 matching bases. The source of this sequence is a donor aged 50 or older with non-small cell lung cancer. The DNA is as follows: TGCGCCAGCAGCCAAGGAATCGGCTCTGGGGCCGATGAAGCTTTCTTT. Translated, it gives CASSQGIGSGADEAFF.